The 10 T cell receptor beta chains listed next were all sequenced from one sample in a study of cytomegalovirus exposure and HLA in healthy donors. 13 Jbeta primers and 60 Vbeta primers were used for the PCR. TCRdb's copy holds only in-frame clones and misses some; the assay was immunoSEQ multiplex PCR. This sample has about 110,000 clones, with about 73% found just once. Sequenced sample: PBMCs. Every receptor here comes from a woman in her twenties or thirties in good health and CMV-seronegative.

The rearrangement uses TRBV7-2 and TRBJ2-1; TRBD2 agrees at 7 bases. The V gene's germline CDR1 is SGHTA and CDR2 FQGNSA. Losses at the gene ends were 5 bases for V and 5 bases for J; bases not matched to a gene: 21. This CDR3 region has 19 residues. CDR3 bases: TGTGCCAGCAGCCTACAAGAAATAGAACTAGCGCAAAACCACAATGAGCAGTTCTTC. As protein: CASSLQEIELAQNHNEQFF.

The rearrangement uses TRBV28 and TRBJ2-7; 15 nucleotides line up with TRBD2. The germline V gene has CDR1 MDHEN and CDR2 SYDVKM. V shed 7 bases and J 5 bases; nucleotides not matched to a gene: 6. CDR3 length: 15 residues. The DNA of the CDR3 is TGTGCCAGCATCGGACTAGCGGGAGGGCGGAACGAGCAGTACTTC. It translates to CASIGLAGGRNEQYF.

The chain couples TRBV6-5 to TRBJ1-4; 7 bases align to TRBD1. After removal of 2 bases from V and 7 bases from J, the junction contained 7 bases not matched to a gene. The CDR3 is 15 residues long. The germline CDR1 and CDR2 sequences are MNHEY and SVGAGI. The CDR3 loop is CASSYLGQSSEKLFF. The CDR3 nucleotides are TGTGCCAGCAGTTACCTGGGACAGAGTAGTGAAAAACTGTTTTTT.

The chain employs TRBV30 and TRBJ2-6; no firm D call. V was clipped by 1 base and J by 0 bases, with 13 bases between them. CDR3 size: 17 residues. Per the germline V gene, CDR1 is GTSNPN and CDR2 is SVGIG (reference sequence). The CDR3 DNA follows: TGTGCCTGGAGTGCCCCCGGGTCCAACTCTGGGGCCAACGTCCTGACTTTC. Its translation: CAWSAPGSNSGANVLTF.

V is TRBV7-6 and J is TRBJ2-2; 8 bases align to TRBD1. The junction had 12 bases not matched to a gene; V was cut back by 5 bases and J by 4 bases. CDR1 and CDR2 (germline): SGHVS, FNYEAQ. The CDR3 spans 17 residues. The CDR3 DNA sequence: TGTGCCAGCAGCCCACGGGCGGGACAGGACGCCACCGGGGAGCTGTTTTTT. It encodes CASSPRAGQDATGELFF.

The chain uses TRBV2 and TRBJ2-1, with a possible D match to TRBD2 (5 bases). The CDR3 is 17 residues long. Per the germline V gene, CDR1 is SNHLY and CDR2 is FYNNEI. V was pared by 1 base and J by 0 bases, with 13 bases between. CDR3 protein: CASSEVWSGGSYNEQFF. CDR3 sequence (DNA): TGTGCCAGCAGTGAAGTGTGGAGCGGCGGCTCCTACAATGAGCAGTTCTTC.

The chain employs TRBV20-1 and TRBJ2-7, with a tentative D call TRBD1 (5 bases). There are 11 residues in the CDR3. The germline V gene encodes CDR1 DFQATT and CDR2 SNEGSKA (reference sequence). V was shortened by 6 bases and J by 5 bases, with 11 bases between the two germline ends. The CDR3 nucleotides are TGCAGTGCCCCCAGGGCTCACGAGCAGTACTTC. Translation gives CSAPRAHEQYF.

The rearrangement links TRBV5-1 to TRBJ2-3; a weak D match, TRBD1 (6 bases). The CDR3 spans 15 residues. The germline V gene has CDR1 SGHRS and CDR2 YFSETQ. V lost 4 bases, J lost 0 bases, and 12 bases lay in between. In nucleotides, the CDR3 is TGCGCCAGCAGCATTCTACAGGGAAGCACAGATACGCAGTATTTT. The encoded protein is CASSILQGSTDTQYF.

This chain links TRBV7-9 with TRBJ1-1, with D unresolved. Germline CDR1 is SEHNR and CDR2 is FQNEAQ (reference sequence). V was shortened by 5 bases and J by 4 bases, with 17 bases between the two germline ends. The CDR3 spans 15 residues. The CDR3 is CASSPPVQRGTEAFF. The CDR3 DNA sequence: TGTGCCAGCAGCCCCCCCGTGCAACGAGGCACTGAAGCTTTCTTT.

This clone was picked up a small number of times. This chain joins TRBV30 and TRBJ1-5; the D gene is possibly TRBD1 (5 bases). The CDR3 sequence is 15 residues long. The V end lost 2 bases, the J end lost 1 base, and 12 bases lay between the germline ends. The germline V gene has CDR1 GTSNPN and CDR2 SVGIG (reference sequence). The DNA for the CDR3 is TGTGCCTGGAGTCCCAACAGGATAAGCAATCAGCCCCAGCATTTT. Its translation: CAWSPNRISNQPQHF.